The 2 T cell receptor beta chains given below trace back to one sample, sequenced in a study of CD8 T cells in ankylosing spondylitis (dated by TCRdb to the late 2010s). Points the paper makes about the study in general: A TCR beta motif made up of under ten highly homologous amino acid variants appeared to be characteristic of blood from ankylosing spondylitis patients.

The antigens of these receptors remain unknown. The method was 5' RACE. For sequencing, an Illumina HiSeq 2500 was employed. The raw public reads went through TCRdb reprocessing: fastp at Q25, MiXCR clone calling, in-frame beta chains kept. A single entry per CDR3 protein holds the most common genes and DNA from its merged rows. Within this sample are about 450,000 distinct CDR3 sequences, with roughly 27% of them counted one time only. The ten largest clones capture under 0.9% of the sample. The sample taken for sequencing was blood, either unsorted or a sorted T cell fraction (not recorded which). These receptors originate from a male donor with ankylosing spondylitis.

There are a few counts of this clonotype. V gene TRBV5-5 combines with J gene TRBJ2-7, with D perhaps matching TRBD2 (6 bases). The V gene lost 2 bases and the J gene lost 4 bases, with 16 bases spanning the gap. Germline V gene sequence: CDR1 SGHKS, CDR2 YYEKEE (reference sequence). The CDR3 covers 15 residues. CDR3: CASSFGMGLTYEQYV. The DNA of the CDR3 is TGTGCCAGCAGCTTTGGCATGGGACTTACTTACGAGCAGTACGTC.

In this sample, this clonotype turned up a few times. J is TRBJ1-6 and V is TRBV5-1, with 9 bases identical to TRBD1. CDR1 is SGHRS and CDR2 is YFSETQ in the germline V gene. The CDR3 extends over 15 amino acids. The ends lost 4 bases at V and 8 bases at J; junction bases unmatched: 7. CDR3 protein: CASSTDRGLDSPLHF. CDR3 DNA sequence: TGCGCCAGCAGCACGGACAGGGGTTTGGATTCACCCCTCCACTTT.